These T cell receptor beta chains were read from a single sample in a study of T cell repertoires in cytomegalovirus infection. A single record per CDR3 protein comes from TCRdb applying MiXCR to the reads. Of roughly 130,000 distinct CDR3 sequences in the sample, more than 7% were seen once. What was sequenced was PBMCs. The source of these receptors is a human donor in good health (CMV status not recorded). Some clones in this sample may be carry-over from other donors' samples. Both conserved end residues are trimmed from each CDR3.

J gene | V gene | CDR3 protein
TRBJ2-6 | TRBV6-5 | ASSYRTIGSGANVLT
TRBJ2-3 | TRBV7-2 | ASSLAQGLTDTQY
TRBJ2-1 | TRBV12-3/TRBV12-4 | ASSLRDGQDGFSYNEQF
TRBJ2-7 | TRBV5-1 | ASSVDEIYEQY
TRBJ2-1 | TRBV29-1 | SVGPGSYNEQF
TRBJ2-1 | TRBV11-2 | ASSLRGLAGGPIYNEQF
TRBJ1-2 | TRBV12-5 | ASVEGARSYGYT
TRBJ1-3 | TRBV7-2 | DSSQSSGNTIY
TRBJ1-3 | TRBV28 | ASTPTRAGNTIY
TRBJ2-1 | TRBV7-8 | ASSLVWPPSYNEQF
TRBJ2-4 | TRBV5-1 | ASSLVRDHRNIQY
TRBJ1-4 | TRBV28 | ASSSQGATANEKLF
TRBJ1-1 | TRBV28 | ASSLPPRGGTEAF
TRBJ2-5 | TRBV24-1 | ATSDPGDQGETQY
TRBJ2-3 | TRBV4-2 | ASSQKLAGTDTQY
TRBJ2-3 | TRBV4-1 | ASSQDGDSAFTDTQY
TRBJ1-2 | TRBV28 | ASSLNDYGYT
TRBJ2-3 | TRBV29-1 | SLGQGRADTQY
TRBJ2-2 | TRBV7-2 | ASSSRQPNTVGLF
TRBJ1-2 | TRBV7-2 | ASSARDRDSGGYT
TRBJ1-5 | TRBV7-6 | ASSLGAASNQPQH
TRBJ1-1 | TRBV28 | ASSSPRGLGTEAF
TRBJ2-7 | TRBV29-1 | SVGNSYEQY
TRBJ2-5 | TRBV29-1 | SVEDKGQETQY
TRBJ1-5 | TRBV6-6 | ASTTHSNQPQH
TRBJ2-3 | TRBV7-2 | ASSLTGGRTDTQY
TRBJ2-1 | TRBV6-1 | ASSETLDRRGSYNEQF
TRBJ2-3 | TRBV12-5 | ASGLVRADTQY
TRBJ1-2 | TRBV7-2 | ASSSQGPANYGYT
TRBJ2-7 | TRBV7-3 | ASSLNGIEQY
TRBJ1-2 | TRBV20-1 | SASGRNYGYT
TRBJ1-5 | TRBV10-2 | ASSVAETSNQPQH
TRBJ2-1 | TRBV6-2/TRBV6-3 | ASSYTGRGPRGNEQF
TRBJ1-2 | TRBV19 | ANEGGFGYT
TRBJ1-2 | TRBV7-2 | ASSPQTYGYT
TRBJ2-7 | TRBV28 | ASSSSSKQY